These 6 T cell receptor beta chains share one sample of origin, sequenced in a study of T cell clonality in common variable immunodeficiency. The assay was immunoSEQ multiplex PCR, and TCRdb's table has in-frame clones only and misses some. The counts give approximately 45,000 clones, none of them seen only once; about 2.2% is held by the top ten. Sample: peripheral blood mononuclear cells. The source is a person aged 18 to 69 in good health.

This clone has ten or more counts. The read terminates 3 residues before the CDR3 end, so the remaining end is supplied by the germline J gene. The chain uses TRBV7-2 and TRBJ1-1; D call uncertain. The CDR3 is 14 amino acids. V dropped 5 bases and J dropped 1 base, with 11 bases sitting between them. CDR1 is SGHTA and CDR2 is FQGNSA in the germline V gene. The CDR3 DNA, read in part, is TGTGCCAGCAGCCCCCCTCCCGGGAACACTGAA. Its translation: CASSPPPGNTE. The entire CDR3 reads CASSPPPGNTEAFF.

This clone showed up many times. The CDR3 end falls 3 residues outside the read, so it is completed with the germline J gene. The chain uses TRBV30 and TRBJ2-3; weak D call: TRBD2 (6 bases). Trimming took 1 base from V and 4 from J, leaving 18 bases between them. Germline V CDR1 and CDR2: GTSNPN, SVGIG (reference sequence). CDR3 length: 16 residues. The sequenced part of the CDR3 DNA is TGTGCCTGGAGTGCCGCTCGGGGGTACCTCTCAGATACG. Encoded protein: CAWSAARGYLSDT. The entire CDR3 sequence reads CAWSAARGYLSDTQYF.

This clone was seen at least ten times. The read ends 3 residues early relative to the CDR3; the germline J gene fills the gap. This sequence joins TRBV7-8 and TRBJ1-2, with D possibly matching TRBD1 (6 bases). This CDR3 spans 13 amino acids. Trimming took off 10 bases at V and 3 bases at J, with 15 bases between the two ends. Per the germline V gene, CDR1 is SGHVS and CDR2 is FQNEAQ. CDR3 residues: CATTVGGDYGYTF. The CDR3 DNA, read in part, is TGTGCCACCACGGTAGGGGGTGACTATGGC.

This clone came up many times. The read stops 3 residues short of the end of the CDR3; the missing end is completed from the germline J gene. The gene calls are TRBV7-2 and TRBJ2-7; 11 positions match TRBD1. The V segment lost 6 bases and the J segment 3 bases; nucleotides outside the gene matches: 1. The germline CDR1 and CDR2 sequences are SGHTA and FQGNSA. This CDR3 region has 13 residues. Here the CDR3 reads CASRGTGGYEQYF. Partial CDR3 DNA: TGTGCCAGCAGAGGGACAGGGGGCTACGAG.

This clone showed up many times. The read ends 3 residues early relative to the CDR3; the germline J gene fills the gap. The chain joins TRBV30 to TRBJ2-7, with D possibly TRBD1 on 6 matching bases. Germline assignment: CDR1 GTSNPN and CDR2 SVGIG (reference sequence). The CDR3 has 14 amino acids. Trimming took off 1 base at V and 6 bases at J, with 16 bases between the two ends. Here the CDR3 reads CAWSGTGPETEQYF. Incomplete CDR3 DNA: TGTGCCTGGAGTGGAACAGGGCCGGAAACCGAG.

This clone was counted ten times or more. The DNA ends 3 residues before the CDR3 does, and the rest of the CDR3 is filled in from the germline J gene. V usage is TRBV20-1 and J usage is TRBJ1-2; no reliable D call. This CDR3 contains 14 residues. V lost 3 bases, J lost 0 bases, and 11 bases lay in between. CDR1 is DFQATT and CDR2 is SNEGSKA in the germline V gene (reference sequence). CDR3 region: CSASEGGANYGYTF. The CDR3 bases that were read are TGCAGTGCTAGTGAGGGCGGGGCTAACTATGGC.